This TCR beta chain was captured in a study of low-dose radiotherapy and immunotherapy resistance in tumors. TRAV- and TRBV-specific primers, spanning alpha and beta chains, primed first-strand cDNA. Amplification of TCRs used a constant-region primer and V-primer adapter for approximately 19 PCR cycles. TCRdb independently ran MiXCR on the reads; one entry per CDR3 protein. The table has about 84,000 distinct CDR3 sequences, 17% seen once. The CDR3 spans 17 residues. Trimming removed 4 bases from V and 0 bases from J; junction bases left unmatched: 4. The germline V gene has CDR1 SGHDN and CDR2 FVKESK. This clonotype was detected ten times or more. Time point of the sample: after trial treatment. Treatment reported: LDRT plus nivolumab, ipilimumab, low-dose cyclophosphamide and aspirin (RACIN trial).

The chain is built from TRBV14 and TRBJ2-1; 12 bases are shared with TRBD2. The sequences come from PBMCs, collected after low-dose radiotherapy plus immunotherapy. This clonotype originated in a male donor with prostate cancer. Written as DNA, the CDR3 is TGTGCCAGCAGCCGCGGGACTAGCGGGTACTCCTACAATGAGCAGTTCTTC. Protein product: CASSRGTSGYSYNEQFF.